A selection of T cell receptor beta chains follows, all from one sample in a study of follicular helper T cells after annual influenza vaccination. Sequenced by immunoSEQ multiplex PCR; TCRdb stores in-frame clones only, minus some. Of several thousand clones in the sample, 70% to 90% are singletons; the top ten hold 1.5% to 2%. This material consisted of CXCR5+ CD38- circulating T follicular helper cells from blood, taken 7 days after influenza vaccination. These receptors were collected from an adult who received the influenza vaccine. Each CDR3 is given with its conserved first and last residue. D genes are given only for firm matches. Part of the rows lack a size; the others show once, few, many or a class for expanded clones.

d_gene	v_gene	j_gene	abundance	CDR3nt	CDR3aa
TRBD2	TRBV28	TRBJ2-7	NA	TGTGCCAGCAGATCAACTAGCGGGGGGGGCTACGAGCAGTACTTC	CASRSTSGGGYEQYF
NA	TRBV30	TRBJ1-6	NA	TGTGCCTGGAGTGTCGGTAGACCCCTCCACTTT	CAWSVGRPLHF
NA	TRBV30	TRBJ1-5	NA	TGTGCCTGGTCCCGGGGCCTAAATCAGCCCCAGCATTTT	CAWSRGLNQPQHF
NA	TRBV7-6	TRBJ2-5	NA	TGTGCCAGCAGCTTAGGCTTACAAGAGACCCAGTACTTC	CASSLGLQETQYF
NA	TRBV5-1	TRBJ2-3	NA	TGCGCCAGCAGCCCTATAGTGGGCACAGATACGCAGTATTTT	CASSPIVGTDTQYF
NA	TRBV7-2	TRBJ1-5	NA	TGTGCCAGCAGCTTAGGGTCTGGTAGCAATCAGCCCCAGCATTTT	CASSLGSGSNQPQHF
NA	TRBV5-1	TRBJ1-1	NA	TGCGCCAGCAGCTTGCAGGGTGGGGACACTGAAGCTTTCTTT	CASSLQGGDTEAFF
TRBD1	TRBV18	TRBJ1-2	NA	TGTGCCAGCTCCCTAAGTTCGGGGACAGATTATGGCTACACCTTC	CASSLSSGTDYGYTF
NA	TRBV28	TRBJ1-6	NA	TGTGCCAGCAATCAGATAAATAATTCACCCCTCCACTTT	CASNQINNSPLHF
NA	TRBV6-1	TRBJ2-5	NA	TGTGCCAGCAAGAAGGGAAATGATTGGGAGACCCAGTACTTC	CASKKGNDWETQYF
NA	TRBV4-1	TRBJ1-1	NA	TGCGCCAGCAGCCATGCGGGAGGGGGGAACACTGAAGCTTTCTTT	CASSHAGGGNTEAFF
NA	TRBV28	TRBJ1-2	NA	TGTGCCAGCCTCCGAGGGGGGCGCTATGGCTACACCTTC	CASLRGGRYGYTF
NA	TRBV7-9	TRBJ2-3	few	TGTGCCAGCAGCGTTGACAGCCCCACAGATACGCAGTATTTT	CASSVDSPTDTQYF
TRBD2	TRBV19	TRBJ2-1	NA	TGTGCCAGTAGGGATCGGAGCGGGGGGGCATGGGATGAGCAGTTCTTC	CASRDRSGGAWDEQFF
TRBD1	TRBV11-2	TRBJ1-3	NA	TGTGCCAGCAGCACTGACAGGGCTGGAAACACCATATATTTT	CASSTDRAGNTIYF
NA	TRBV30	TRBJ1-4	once	TGTGCCTGGAGTGTACTAGGTTCGAATGAAAAACTGTTTTTT	CAWSVLGSNEKLFF
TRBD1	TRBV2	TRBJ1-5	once	TGTGCCAGCAACAAACCGGGACAGGGTGGGGGTAGCAATCAGCCCCAGCATTTT	CASNKPGQGGGSNQPQHF
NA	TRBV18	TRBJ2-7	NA	TGTGCCAGCTCAAGGGACACATCATACGAGCAGTACTTC	CASSRDTSYEQYF